The 21 T cell receptor beta chains in this list originate from one sample, sequenced in a study of cytomegalovirus exposure and HLA in healthy donors (dated by TCRdb to about 2017). The protocol used for the library was the immunoSEQ multiplex PCR assay. For the multiplex PCR, a mixture combining 60 forward primers for TCR Vbeta segments and 13 reverse primers for TCR Jbeta segments was used. Imported from immuneACCESS, the table was reduced by TCRdb to in-frame sequences with V and J called. These copies leave out some clones; in studies compared against another copy, an unresolved V gene accounts for under half, and the cause of the remainder is not known. Recorded for this sample are about 140,000 clones; roughly 83% of them occurred a single time. About 1.5% of the sample comes from the top ten. The specimen was PBMCs. These receptors were obtained from a middle-aged man in good health and CMV-seronegative.

CDR3 sequence: CASSGSGRDTGELFF. The CDR3 DNA reads TGTGCCAGTAGTGGTAGCGGGAGAGACACCGGGGAGCTGTTTTTT. The rearrangement uses TRBV19 and TRBJ2-2, with 9 positions matching TRBD2. V lost 5 bases and J lost 3; bases outside the gene matches: 4. Germline V gene lookup returns CDR1 LNHDA and CDR2 SQIVND (reference sequence). This CDR3 region has 15 residues.

The chain combines TRBV6-5 with TRBJ1-5; D unresolved. The length of the CDR3 is 15 residues. V lost 5 bases and J 1 base, leaving 12 bases between the germline ends. Per the germline V gene, CDR1 is MNHEY and CDR2 is SVGAGI. The CDR3 protein is CASSTTPGSNQPQHF. For the CDR3, the DNA is TGTGCCAGCAGTACCACCCCCGGGAGCAATCAGCCCCAGCATTTT.

This chain joins TRBV7-2 and TRBJ2-5, with D unresolved. The V end was cut by 2 bases, the J end by 2 bases, with 3 bases between. Looked up from germline, CDR1 is SGHTA and CDR2 is FQGNSA. There are 12 residues in the CDR3. Here the CDR3 reads CASSLIQETQYF. The DNA of the CDR3 is TGTGCCAGCAGCTTAATACAAGAGACCCAGTACTTC.

This rearrangement joins TRBV29-1 to TRBJ1-5, with TRBD1 identical over 10 bases. Trimming took 4 bases from V and 4 from J; bases not matched to a gene: 10. This CDR3 region has 16 residues. Germline V gene data show CDR1 as SQVTM and CDR2 as ANQGSEA. For the CDR3, the DNA is TGCAGCGTTGGGGGAAGTCGACAGGGGGCAAATCAGCCCCAGCATTTT. This codes for CSVGGSRQGANQPQHF.

V gene TRBV5-1 combines with J gene TRBJ1-1; 9 nucleotides align to TRBD1. Germline CDR1 is SGHRS and CDR2 is YFSETQ. V shed 4 bases, J shed 1 base, and the junction held 5 bases outside the gene matches. The CDR3 sequence is 15 residues long. CDR3 DNA: TGCGCCAGCAGCGTGGGACAGGGCTCGAACACTGAAGCTTTCTTT. It codes for CASSVGQGSNTEAFF.

The chain uses TRBV19 and TRBJ1-5, with 7 bases that match TRBD1. Per germline, CDR1 LNHDA and CDR2 SQIVND (reference sequence). V lost 4 bases and J lost 0; bases outside the gene matches: 3. CDR3 size: 15 residues. The CDR3 reads CASSTGQYSNQPQHF. The CDR3 region has the DNA TGTGCCAGTAGTACGGGACAGTATAGCAATCAGCCCCAGCATTTT.

The V gene is TRBV27, the J gene TRBJ1-2; D may be TRBD1 (5 bases). V was cut by 0 bases and J by 6 bases, with 14 bases left in between. Germline V lookup: CDR1 MNHEY, CDR2 SMNVEV (reference sequence). The CDR3 is made up of 15 amino acids. CDR3: CASSLSPDSLDGYTF. CDR3 nucleotides: TGTGCCAGCAGTTTATCCCCCGACAGTTTGGATGGCTACACCTTC.

This rearrangement joins TRBV5-1 to TRBJ1-2; TRBD1 is a possible D gene (6 bases). Trimming left V 4 bases short and J 8 bases short, with 18 bases between. Germline loops: CDR1 SGHRS, CDR2 YFSETQ. The CDR3 contains 14 residues. DNA of the CDR3: TGCGCCAGCAGCGGGGACGGCCACAGGGAGGGCTACACCTTC. Amino acid sequence: CASSGDGHREGYTF.

The V call is TRBV2, the J call TRBJ2-3, with D tentatively TRBD2 (6 bases). Deletions cut 7 bases from V and 5 bases from J, with 13 bases between. This CDR3 contains 13 residues. CDR1 is SNHLY and CDR2 is FYNNEI in the germline V gene. The CDR3 DNA is TGTGCCAGCATCGACGGGAGAGGAGATACGCAGTATTTT. Its translation is CASIDGRGDTQYF.

The CDR3 loop reads CASSVGGLGYEQYF. CDR3 DNA sequence: TGTGCCAGCAGCGTAGGAGGGCTGGGGTACGAGCAGTACTTC. The chain links TRBV9 to TRBJ2-7; TRBD2 is a possible D gene (5 bases). The CDR3 sequence is 14 residues long. CDR1 SGDLS and CDR2 YYNGEE come from the germline V gene. Trimming left V 0 bases short and J 4 bases short, with 11 bases between.

V gene TRBV15 combines with J gene TRBJ1-5; D gene uncertain. The germline V gene encodes CDR1 LNHNV and CDR2 YYDKDF (reference sequence). The CDR3 totals 15 residues. V was pared by 0 bases and J by 0 bases, with 6 bases between. CDR3 protein: CATSRDTGSNQPQHF. The CDR3 DNA is TGTGCCACCAGCAGAGATACGGGTAGCAATCAGCCCCAGCATTTT.

The chain carries TRBV4-2 and TRBJ2-7, with D possibly matching TRBD2 (6 bases). The CDR3 is 15 residues long. In germline, CDR1 is LGHNA, CDR2 YNFKEQ. V lost 1 base to trimming and J lost 0 bases, with 10 bases between them. CDR3 sequence: CASSQVDYLSYEQYF. The CDR3 nucleotides read TGTGCCAGCAGCCAAGTGGACTATCTCTCCTACGAGCAGTACTTC.

The V gene is TRBV5-1, the J gene TRBJ2-7, with D perhaps TRBD1 (6 bases). Germline V gene sequence: CDR1 SGHRS, CDR2 YFSETQ. CDR3 length equals 14 residues. Trimming took off 0 bases at V and 6 bases at J, with 13 bases between the two ends. The CDR3 DNA reads as TGCGCCAGCAGCTTGGGACAGGAAGGTGGCGAGCAGTACTTC. Amino acid sequence: CASSLGQEGGEQYF.

The chain is built from TRBV10-2 and TRBJ2-2; D is unclear. This CDR3 contains 12 residues. Germline V gene data show CDR1 as WSHSY and CDR2 as SAAADI. V was cut by 2 bases and J by 6 bases, with 4 bases left in between. The CDR3 bases are TGCGCCAGCAGTGAGCGGGCCGGGGAGCTGTTTTTT. It encodes CASSERAGELFF.

This sequence joins TRBV7-9 and TRBJ2-7; tentative D call: TRBD1 (5 bases). The germline gives CDR1 SEHNR, CDR2 FQNEAQ (reference sequence). The V end was cut by 5 bases, the J end by 1 base, with 9 bases between. The CDR3 contains 13 residues. The chain's CDR3 is CASSPQVSYEQYF. CDR3 bases: TGTGCCAGCAGCCCACAGGTTTCCTACGAGCAGTACTTC.

The chain combines TRBV5-1 with TRBJ1-5, with TRBD1 matching 7 bases. The CDR3 is 14 amino acids. CDR1 SGHRS and CDR2 YFSETQ come from the germline V gene. J was trimmed by 7 bases and V by 3 bases; bases with no gene match: 7. DNA of the CDR3: TGCGCCAGCAGCTGGGGGACAGAGAAACAGCCCCAGCATTTT. Its protein product is CASSWGTEKQPQHF.

The chain joins TRBV5-1 to TRBJ2-2; D gene uncertain. Germline V gene data show CDR1 as SGHRS and CDR2 as YFSETQ. The length of the CDR3 is 12 residues. Trimming removed 0 bases from V and 8 bases from J, with 5 bases in between. The CDR3, as DNA: TGCGCCAGCAGCTTGGCCGGTGGGGAGCTGTTTTTT. This codes for CASSLAGGELFF.

The chain recombines TRBV19 with TRBJ1-5, with TRBD1 as a possible D gene (5 bases). The germline V gene encodes CDR1 LNHDA and CDR2 SQIVND (reference sequence). The CDR3 totals 16 residues. V was trimmed by 4 bases and J by 0 bases, leaving 13 bases between them. CDR3 DNA: TGTGCCAGTAGTAATGACCAGGGTTATAGCAATCAGCCCCAGCATTTT. Its translation is CASSNDQGYSNQPQHF.

V is TRBV2 and J is TRBJ2-3; D is possibly TRBD2 (7 bases). Germline V gives CDR1 SNHLY, CDR2 FYNNEI. V lost 6 bases and J lost 7, with 17 bases in between. This CDR3 has 14 amino acids. The CDR3 DNA reads as TGTGCCAGCAGGGGAGGGGGGCTCGACTATACGCAGTATTTT. It is translated as CASRGGGLDYTQYF.

The genes are TRBV28 and TRBJ1-2, with D unresolved. V was pared by 4 bases and J by 5 bases, with 17 bases between. This CDR3 contains 15 residues. CDR1 and CDR2 (germline): MDHEN, SYDVKM. CDR3 loop: CASSSWIRLDYGYTF. The CDR3 DNA reads TGTGCCAGCAGTTCTTGGATACGACTGGATTATGGCTACACCTTC.

The chain uses TRBV6-5 and TRBJ1-1, with 7 bases matching TRBD1. Germline V gene lookup returns CDR1 MNHEY and CDR2 SVGAGI. V lost 6 bases and J lost 2; bases outside the gene matches: 6. The CDR3 has 14 amino acids. The CDR3 protein is CASSYRGPNTEAFF. For the CDR3, the DNA is TGTGCCAGCAGCTACAGGGGCCCTAACACTGAAGCTTTCTTT.